The T cell receptor (beta chain) under discussion was sequenced for a study of OX40 agonist ivuxolimab in advanced cancers. Study context: Averaging approximately 60 years in age, with a range of about 23 to 79, the cohort was about 85% male. Study conclusions and caveats: On average, a greater number of expanded clones characterised CD8+ T cells relative to CD4+.

Looked up from germline, CDR1 is LNHNV and CDR2 is YYDKDF (reference sequence). The CDR3 runs 17 residues. V was clipped by 0 bases and J by 4 bases, with 15 bases between them. This table comes from immunoSEQ multiplex PCR, and its TCRdb copy is limited to in-frame clones, with some not included. The sample holds tens of thousands of clones, roughly 80% seen once. With autoimmune disease history or systemic immunosuppression, patients were excluded. This clone was observed a handful of times. Its matching antigen is unknown. V gene TRBV15 combines with J gene TRBJ2-2; D may correspond to TRBD1 or TRBD2 (6 bases each). Sequencing was performed on CD4+ or CD8+ T cells sorted from blood, taken in a trial of the OX40 agonist ivuxolimab. The TCR was taken from an adult with an advanced solid tumor such as melanoma, head and neck, liver or kidney cancer. The CDR3 bases are TGTGCCACCAGCAGAGATCTAGGAGGGGGGTCCACCGGGGAGCTGTTTTTT. Protein sequence: CATSRDLGGGSTGELFF.